Listed below are T cell receptor beta chains from one sample, sequenced in a study of CD8 T cells in ankylosing spondylitis. TCRdb itself ran the 5' RACE reads through MiXCR, one entry per CDR3 protein. In the table there are about 240,000 distinct CDR3 sequences, 7.5% to 9% of which are singletons. The sample taken for sequencing was blood, either unsorted or a sorted T cell fraction (not recorded which). The receptors derive from a male donor with ankylosing spondylitis or in good health (not recorded which). CDR3s include the opening cysteine and the closing phenylalanine or tryptophan. A D gene is named only where the DNA matches it firmly. Size is stated for part of the rows, as once, few or many counts, or as a class when the clone is expanded.

D gene	clone size	V gene	J gene	CDR3 protein	CDR3 DNA
TRBD2	many	TRBV20-1	TRBJ2-7	CSARDLTSGSGEQYF	TGCAGTGCTAGAGATTTGACTAGCGGGAGCGGCGAGCAGTACTTC
.	many	TRBV7-9	TRBJ2-3	CASSFQSAPSTDTQYF	TGTGCCAGCAGCTTCCAGTCGGCTCCTAGCACAGATACGCAGTATTTT
.	.	TRBV20-1	TRBJ2-2	CSAREARDYTGELFF	TGCAGTGCTAGAGAAGCCAGGGATTACACCGGGGAGCTGTTTTTT
.	many	TRBV10-1	TRBJ2-5	CASSEEGGETQYF	TGCGCCAGCAGTGAAGAAGGGGGAGAGACCCAGTACTTC
TRBD1	many	TRBV7-6	TRBJ2-1	CASSLLGQFYNEQFF	TGTGCCAGCAGCTTACTGGGACAGTTTTACAATGAGCAGTTCTTC
.	many	TRBV4-3	TRBJ2-7	CASSQDRGGYEQYF	TGCGCCAGCAGCCAAGATAGAGGGGGCTACGAGCAGTACTTC
.	many	TRBV20-1	TRBJ2-2	CSARERGGELFF	TGCAGTGCTAGGGAGCGAGGGGGGGAGCTGTTTTTT
.	.	TRBV5-5	TRBJ1-5	CASSSDRGWHQPQHF	TGTGCCAGCAGCTCTGATCGGGGATGGCATCAGCCCCAGCATTTT
.	many	TRBV5-1	TRBJ2-7	CASSLGVATYEQYF	TGCGCCAGCAGCTTGGGGGTGGCTACCTACGAGCAGTACTTC
.	.	TRBV29-1	TRBJ2-1	CSVGASSYNEQFF	TGCAGCGTTGGGGCGAGCTCCTACAATGAGCAGTTCTTC
.	many	TRBV7-2	TRBJ2-1	CASSSGTKQFF	TGTGCCAGCAGCTCTGGGACAAAGCAGTTCTTC
.	many	TRBV7-2	TRBJ2-1	CASSLGGGNEQFF	TGTGCCAGCAGCTTAGGGGGTGGAAATGAGCAGTTCTTC
TRBD1	many	TRBV5-1	TRBJ2-7	CASSTRTGGRVLSELYEQYF	TGCGCCAGCAGCACCCGGACAGGGGGCCGTGTCCTAAGCGAGCTCTACGAGCAGTACTTC
.	few	TRBV15	TRBJ1-4	CATSIDRTTNEKLFF	TGTGCCACCAGCATTGACAGGACAACTAATGAAAAACTGTTTTTT
TRBD2	.	TRBV11-2	TRBJ2-1	CASSLVWGLAGGNNEQFF	TGTGCCAGCAGCTTAGTTTGGGGACTAGCGGGGGGGAACAATGAGCAGTTCTTC
TRBD1	.	TRBV11-2	TRBJ2-7	CASSYLDRETNEQYF	TGTGCCAGCAGCTACCTGGACAGGGAGACAAACGAGCAGTACTTC
TRBD1	few	TRBV6-2/TRBV6-3	TRBJ2-7	CASSYSLDRADSYEQYF	TGTGCCAGCAGTTACTCTTTGGACAGGGCGGACTCCTACGAGCAGTACTTC
.	many	TRBV6-5	TRBJ2-2	CASRGLGRELFF	TGTGCCAGCAGGGGATTGGGAAGGGAGCTGTTTTTT
.	few	TRBV30	TRBJ1-2	CAWSPGNYGYTF	TGTGCCTGGAGTCCAGGGAACTATGGCTACACCTTC
TRBD2	many	TRBV5-1	TRBJ2-3	CASGREAGGSDTQYF	TGCGCCAGCGGGCGAGAGGCGGGGGGAAGTGATACGCAGTATTTT
TRBD1	.	TRBV9	TRBJ2-1	CASSVDWWDRGGNEQFF	TGTGCCAGCAGCGTAGACTGGTGGGACAGGGGTGGGAATGAGCAGTTCTTC
.	many	TRBV7-7	TRBJ2-1	CASSLPGSNEQFF	TGTGCTAGCAGCTTACCGGGATCCAATGAGCAGTTCTTC
.	.	TRBV3-1	TRBJ2-3	CASSQGPGGDTQYF	TGTGCCAGCAGCCAAGGGCCGGGTGGCGATACGCAGTATTTT
TRBD2	many	TRBV20-1	TRBJ2-1	CSAIAGDGDEQFF	TGCAGTGCCATAGCGGGAGATGGGGATGAGCAGTTCTTC
.	many	TRBV19	TRBJ1-2	CASSREPTSNYGYTF	TGTGCCAGTAGTAGGGAGCCGACCTCTAACTATGGCTACACCTTC
TRBD2	.	TRBV5-1	TRBJ2-5	CASSLASGGEETQYF	TGCGCCAGCAGCCTCGCTAGCGGGGGAGAGGAGACCCAGTACTTC